The 7 T cell receptor beta chains reported below all come from one sample, sequenced in a study of T cells in localized non-small cell lung cancer. Only in-frame clones appear in the TCRdb table, and some are missing; sequencing was by immunoSEQ multiplex PCR. The table records 14,000 to 15,000 clones, more than 80% of them present only once. This sample comprised peripheral blood, obtained before any cancer treatment. The receptors stem from a woman aged 40 to 75 with stage I lung adenocarcinoma.

V usage is TRBV2 and J usage is TRBJ1-5, with 7 bases aligning to TRBD1. The length of the CDR3 is 17 residues. J was trimmed by 0 bases and V by 6 bases; bases with no gene match: 11. Germline lookup yields CDR1 SNHLY and CDR2 FYNNEI. CDR3 sequence (DNA): TGTGCCAGCAGCCAGAGACAGGGAGGTTATAGCAATCAGCCCCAGCATTTT. This codes for CASSQRQGGYSNQPQHF.

The J gene is TRBJ2-7, the V gene TRBV6-5, with D uncertain. V was pared by 9 bases and J by 4 bases, with 4 bases between. There are 9 residues in the CDR3. Per germline, CDR1 MNHEY and CDR2 SVGAGI. The CDR3: CARQYEQYF. The CDR3 DNA sequence: TGTGCCAGGCAGTACGAGCAGTACTTC.

The chain has TRBV5-4 and TRBJ1-4, with D uncertain. The V and J ends lost 0 bases and 4 bases respectively, with 10 bases between them. Per the germline V gene, CDR1 is SGHNT and CDR2 is YYREEE (reference sequence). The CDR3 runs 15 residues. The CDR3 reads CASSLALGDNEKLFF. The CDR3 nucleotides read TGTGCCAGCAGCTTGGCCCTAGGTGATAATGAAAAACTGTTTTTT.

The chain joins TRBV5-1 to TRBJ1-1; 7 positions agree with TRBD1. Germline V lookup: CDR1 SGHRS, CDR2 YFSETQ. V was pared by 4 bases and J by 6 bases, with 9 bases of the junction left unmatched. The CDR3 is 14 amino acids. CDR3 nucleotide sequence: TGCGCCAGCAGCCGTAAAACAGGGGACCCTGAAGCTTTCTTT. Its protein is CASSRKTGDPEAFF.

The V gene is TRBV7-8, the J gene TRBJ2-7; D call uncertain. Germline CDR1 SGHVS, CDR2 FQNEAQ. V was cut by 1 base and J by 0 bases, with 7 bases left in between. This CDR3 has 14 amino acids. In DNA, the CDR3 is TGTGCCAGCAGCTTAGAAACAGACTCCTACGAGCAGTACTTC. This gives the protein CASSLETDSYEQYF. Full variable domain (outside the CDR3, taken from reference TRBV7-8 and TRBJ2-7): GAGVSQSPRYKVAKRGQDVALRCDPISGHVSLFWYQQALGQGPEFLTYFQNEAQLDKSGLPSDRFFAERPEGSVSTLKIQRTQQEDSAVYLCASSLETDSYEQYFGPGTRLTVT.

The chain uses TRBV5-1 and TRBJ2-7, with D possibly TRBD2 on 6 matching bases. CDR1 SGHRS and CDR2 YFSETQ come from the germline V gene. The CDR3 runs to 14 residues. The germline V and J ends were trimmed by 1 base and 5 bases, with 13 bases remaining between them. Here the CDR3 reads CASSLLPGVNEQYF. CDR3 coding DNA: TGCGCCAGCAGCTTGCTTCCGGGGGTCAACGAGCAGTACTTC.

J is TRBJ2-3 and V is TRBV9; possible D gene TRBD2, 5 bases. The CDR3 is 14 amino acids. The germline V and J ends were trimmed by 0 bases and 5 bases, with 10 bases remaining between them. CDR1 is SGDLS, CDR2 YYNGEE, per germline. CDR3 region: CASSVEGSGDTQYF. The DNA of the CDR3 is TGTGCCAGCAGCGTAGAAGGGAGTGGAGATACGCAGTATTTT.